A single sample gave rise to the 13 T cell receptor beta chains below, sequenced in a study of T-cell reconstitution after alpha-beta-depleted transplantation in children listed by TCRdb under 2016. Libraries came from PCR. Sequencer: Illumina HiSeq 2500. Molecular barcoding was employed in the preparation of TCR libraries, with unique molecular identifiers being used to normalize TCRbeta repertoire quantification. TCRdb handled the public reads itself, with Q25 trimming in fastp and clone calling in MiXCR, and kept productive beta chains. For every CDR3 protein sequence, its rows merge into one entry that carries the most common genes and DNA. The sample yields about 690,000 distinct CDR3 sequences; roughly 17% were counted once. Over 0.95% of the sample rests with the top ten. The sequencing here drew on PBMCs from the stem cell graft donor, taken from the stem cell graft. The receptors derive from a human donor who donated a stem cell graft to a child with acute myeloid leukemia.

In this sample, this clonotype turned up a few times. This sequence joins TRBV12-3 or TRBV12-4 and TRBJ2-7; the match to TRBD2 covers 9 bases. The CDR3 is made up of 14 amino acids. V lost 1 base to trimming and J lost 4 bases; unmatched junction nucleotides: 2. Here the CDR3 DNA reads TGTGCCAGCAGTTTAGTGACTAGCGGATACGAGCAGTACTTC. It codes for CASSLVTSGYEQYF.

This rearrangement joins TRBV7-3 to TRBJ2-3; D is unresolved. The germline V gene encodes CDR1 SGHTA and CDR2 FQGTGA. The CDR3 consists of 14 residues. V was cut by 4 bases and J by 5 bases, with 13 bases left in between. CDR3 sequence reads: CASSSLGSGDTQYF. In DNA, the CDR3 is TGTGCCAGCAGCTCCTTGGGCTCCGGAGATACGCAGTATTTT.

This rearrangement joins TRBV7-2 to TRBJ2-5; D not certain. The germline CDR1 and CDR2 sequences are SGHTA and FQGNSA. The CDR3 sequence is 12 residues long. V lost 8 bases to trimming and J lost 1 base, with 8 bases between them. The DNA for the CDR3 is TGTGCCAGCTGTCTTCTCCAAGAGACCCAGTACTTC. It encodes CASCLLQETQYF.

V usage is TRBV29-1 and J usage is TRBJ1-2; D might be TRBD1 (6 bases). The CDR3 runs to 14 residues. Germline loops: CDR1 SQVTM, CDR2 ANQGSEA. V was pared by 4 bases and J by 3 bases, with 15 bases between. As DNA, the CDR3 is TGCAGCGTTGGAGTAGGGGGGGTACACTATGGCTACACCTTC. It yields the protein CSVGVGGVHYGYTF.

The chain links TRBV28 to TRBJ1-2, with TRBD1 identical over 9 bases. The CDR3 contains 12 residues. With 6 bases clipped from V and 8 bases from J, the junction kept 4 bases outside the gene matches. Germline loops: CDR1 MDHEN, CDR2 SYDVKM. CDR3 in amino acids: CASRTGTGGYTF. For the CDR3, the DNA is TGTGCCAGCAGAACCGGGACAGGGGGCTACACCTTC.

The chain links TRBV7-8 to TRBJ2-3; 11 positions agree with TRBD2. Germline V gene lookup returns CDR1 SGHVS and CDR2 FQNEAQ. This CDR3 contains 18 residues. V lost 1 base, J lost 2 bases, and 8 bases stayed unmatched. CDR3 in amino acids: CASSLVRTSGSYTDTQYF. The DNA for the CDR3 is TGTGCCAGCAGCTTAGTAAGGACTAGCGGGTCTTACACAGATACGCAGTATTTT. Supplemented by reference TRBV7-8 and TRBJ2-3, the full variable domain reads GAGVSQSPRYKVAKRGQDVALRCDPISGHVSLFWYQQALGQGPEFLTYFQNEAQLDKSGLPSDRFFAERPEGSVSTLKIQRTQQEDSAVYLCASSLVRTSGSYTDTQYFGPGTRLTVL.

This clonotype was counted at least ten times. The chain combines TRBV5-1 with TRBJ2-5, with 7 bases matching TRBD2. The CDR3 is 15 amino acids. With 2 bases clipped from V and 4 bases from J, the junction kept 8 bases outside the gene matches. Germline loops: CDR1 SGHRS, CDR2 YFSETQ. In DNA form, the CDR3 reads TGCGCCAGCAGCTTTACAGACCGGGAGGCAGAGACCCAGTACTTC. It encodes CASSFTDREAETQYF.

A remark on this clonotype: This could be a read error, since a much larger clone is one nucleotide away. CDR3 DNA sequence: TGTGCCACCAGCACATTCTCCGGGTCCCAGGGGGAACAGCCCCAGCATTTT. Amino acid sequence: CATSTFSGSQGEQPQHF. This sequence joins TRBV15 and TRBJ1-5, with TRBD1 matching 7 bases. Germline trimming cut 4 bases from V and 7 bases from J; bases unmatched to any gene: 16. The CDR3 is 17 amino acids. CDR1 is LNHNV, CDR2 YYDKDF, per germline (reference sequence).

The chain combines TRBV15 with TRBJ2-3, with 12 bases matching TRBD2. Per the germline V gene, CDR1 is LNHNV and CDR2 is YYDKDF (reference sequence). The junction had 9 bases not matched to a gene; V was cut back by 3 bases and J by 2 bases. The CDR3 consists of 18 residues. For the CDR3, the DNA is TGTGCCACCAGCAGGGGTCTCGGACTAGCGGGACTCACAGATACGCAGTATTTT. This translates into CATSRGLGLAGLTDTQYF.

This clonotype has more than one count but fewer than ten. The V call is TRBV12-3 or TRBV12-4, the J call TRBJ2-1; D possibly uses TRBD1 or TRBD2 (6 bases each). The CDR3 contains 13 residues. V dropped 7 bases and J dropped 9 bases, with 16 bases sitting between them. In DNA form, the CDR3 reads TGTGCCAGCAATTGGGGGGCCGGGAGTGAGCAGTTCTTC. Protein: CASNWGAGSEQFF.

The table lists this clonotype with a few counts. This rearrangement joins TRBV6-1 to TRBJ1-5; the match to TRBD1 covers 11 bases. Trimming at V came to 6 bases and at J to 7 bases, leaving 5 bases not matched to a gene. Germline lookup yields CDR1 MNHNS and CDR2 SASEGT. This CDR3 is 14 amino acids long. CDR3: CASRGQGANQPQHF. In DNA, the CDR3 is TGTGCCAGCAGAGGACAGGGGGCCAACCAGCCCCAGCATTTT.

This clonotype was detected many times. The gene calls are TRBV15 and TRBJ2-7; possibly TRBD1 for D (6 bases). Germline V gene lookup returns CDR1 LNHNV and CDR2 YYDKDF (reference sequence). The V and J ends lost 0 bases and 7 bases respectively, with 16 bases between them. The CDR3 totals 15 residues. Here the CDR3 DNA reads TGTGCCACCAGCAGAGAGAAGGTTCCAGGGGTTGAGCAGTACTTC. This sequence encodes CATSREKVPGVEQYF.

The chain has TRBV4-3 and TRBJ2-2, with a weak D call TRBD1 (5 bases). CDR1 is LGHNA and CDR2 is YSLEER in the germline V gene. The CDR3 contains 17 residues. V lost 1 base to trimming and J lost 6 bases, with 18 bases between them. The CDR3 loop is CASSQGEGVQLAGELFF. The CDR3 nucleotides are TGCGCCAGCAGCCAAGGTGAAGGGGTTCAATTGGCCGGGGAGCTGTTTTTT.